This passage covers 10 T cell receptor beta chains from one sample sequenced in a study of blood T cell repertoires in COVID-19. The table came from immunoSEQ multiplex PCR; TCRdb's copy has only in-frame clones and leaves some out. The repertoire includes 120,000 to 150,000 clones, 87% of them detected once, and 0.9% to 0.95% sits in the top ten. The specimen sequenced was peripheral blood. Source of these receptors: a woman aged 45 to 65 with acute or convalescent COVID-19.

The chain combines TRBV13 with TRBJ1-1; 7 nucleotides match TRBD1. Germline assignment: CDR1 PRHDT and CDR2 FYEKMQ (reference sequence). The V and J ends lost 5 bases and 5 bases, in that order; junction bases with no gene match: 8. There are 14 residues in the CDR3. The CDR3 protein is CASSIAGRGTEAFF. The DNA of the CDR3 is TGTGCCAGCAGCATAGCGGGCAGGGGGACTGAAGCTTTCTTT.

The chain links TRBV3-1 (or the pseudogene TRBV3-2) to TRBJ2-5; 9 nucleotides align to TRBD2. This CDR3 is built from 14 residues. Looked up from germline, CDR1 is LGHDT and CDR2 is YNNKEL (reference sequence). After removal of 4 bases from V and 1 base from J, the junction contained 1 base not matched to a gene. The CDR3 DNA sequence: TGTGCCAGCAGCCCGCGGGAGGGCCAAGAGACCCAGTACTTC. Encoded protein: CASSPREGQETQYF.

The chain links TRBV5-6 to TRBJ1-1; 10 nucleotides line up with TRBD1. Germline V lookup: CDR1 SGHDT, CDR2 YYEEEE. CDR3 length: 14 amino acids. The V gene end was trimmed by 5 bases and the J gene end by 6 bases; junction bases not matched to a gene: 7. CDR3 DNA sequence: TGTGCCAGCAGACTCCGACAGGGGGCCCCTGAAGCTTTCTTT. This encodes CASRLRQGAPEAFF.

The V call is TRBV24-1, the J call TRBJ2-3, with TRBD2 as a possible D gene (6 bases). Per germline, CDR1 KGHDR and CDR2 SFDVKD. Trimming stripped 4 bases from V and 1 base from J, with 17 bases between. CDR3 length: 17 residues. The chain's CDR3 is CATSDPRRGGRTDTQYF. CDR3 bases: TGTGCCACCAGTGACCCCAGGCGGGGCGGTCGCACAGATACGCAGTATTTT.

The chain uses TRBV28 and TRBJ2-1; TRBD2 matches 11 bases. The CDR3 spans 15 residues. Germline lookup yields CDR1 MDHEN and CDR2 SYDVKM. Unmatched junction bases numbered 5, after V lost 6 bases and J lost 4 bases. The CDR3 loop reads CASRPGTSGYNEQFF. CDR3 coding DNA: TGTGCCAGCAGGCCCGGGACTAGCGGTTACAATGAGCAGTTCTTC.

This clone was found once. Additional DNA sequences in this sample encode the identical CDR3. Here the CDR3 reads CASSSTGAGGTDTQYF. In DNA, the CDR3 is TGCGCCAGCAGTTCGACAGGGGCGGGGGGCACAGATACGCAGTATTTT. The V call is TRBV5-1, the J call TRBJ2-3, with a tentative D call TRBD1 (8 bases). The germline V and J ends were trimmed by 5 bases and 1 base, with 17 bases remaining between them. Germline values: CDR1 SGHRS, CDR2 YFSETQ. The CDR3 spans 16 residues.

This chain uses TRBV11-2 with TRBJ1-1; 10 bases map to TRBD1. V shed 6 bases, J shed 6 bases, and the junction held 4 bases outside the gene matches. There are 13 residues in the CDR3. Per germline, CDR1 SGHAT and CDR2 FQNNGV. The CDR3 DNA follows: TGTGCCAGCAGGACAGGGGGCGTTGCTGAAGCTTTCTTT. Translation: CASRTGGVAEAFF.

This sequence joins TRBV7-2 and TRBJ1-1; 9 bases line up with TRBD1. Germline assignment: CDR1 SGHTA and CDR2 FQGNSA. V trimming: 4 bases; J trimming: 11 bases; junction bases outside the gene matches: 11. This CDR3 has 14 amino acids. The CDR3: CASSSFTGGGEAFF. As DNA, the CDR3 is TGTGCCAGCAGCTCCTTTACAGGGGGCGGCGAGGCTTTCTTT.

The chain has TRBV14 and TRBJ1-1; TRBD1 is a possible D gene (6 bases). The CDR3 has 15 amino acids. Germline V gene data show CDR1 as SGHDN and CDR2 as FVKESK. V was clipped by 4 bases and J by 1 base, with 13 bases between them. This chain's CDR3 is CASSPYLRGNTEAFF. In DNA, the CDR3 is TGTGCCAGCAGCCCTTATCTCAGGGGGAACACTGAAGCTTTCTTT.

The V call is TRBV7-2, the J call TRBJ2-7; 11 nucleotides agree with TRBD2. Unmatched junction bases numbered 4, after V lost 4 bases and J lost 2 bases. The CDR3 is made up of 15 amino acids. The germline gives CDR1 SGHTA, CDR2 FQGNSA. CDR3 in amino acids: CASSSASGRTYEQYF. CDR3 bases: TGTGCCAGCAGCTCAGCTAGCGGGAGGACCTACGAGCAGTACTTC.